These 30 T cell receptor beta chains share one sample of origin, sequenced in a study of blood T cell repertoires in COVID-19. Sequencing used immunoSEQ multiplex PCR; TCRdb keeps in-frame clones, though not all of them. This sample has approximately 220,000 clones, with about 85% found just once. Input material: peripheral blood. Receptors originate from a man aged 50-60 years who had recovered from COVID-19.

The chain carries TRBV7-8 and TRBJ1-5; TRBD1 matches at 7 bases. V lost 5 bases to trimming and J lost 6 bases; unmatched junction nucleotides: 10. The germline gives CDR1 SGHVS, CDR2 FQNEAQ. The CDR3 covers 15 residues. CDR3 nucleotides: TGTGCCAGCAGCCCCGTCAGGGGGTCGGGTCAGCCCCAGCATTTT. It translates to CASSPVRGSGQPQHF.

The chain couples TRBV5-1 to TRBJ2-7; 9 bases fit TRBD2. CDR1 is SGHRS, CDR2 YFSETQ, per germline. Losses at the gene ends were 0 bases for V and 6 bases for J; bases not matched to a gene: 10. The CDR3 extends over 16 amino acids. This CDR3 reads CASSLASSAGGGEQYF. DNA of the CDR3: TGCGCCAGCAGCTTGGCTTCCTCGGCGGGAGGGGGCGAGCAGTACTTC. Full variable domain (remainder filled in from reference TRBV5-1 and TRBJ2-7): KAGVTQTPRYLIKTRGQQVTLSCSPISGHRSVSWYQQTPGQGLQFLFEYFSETQRNKGNFPGRFSGRQFSNSRSEMNVSTLELGDSALYLCASSLASSAGGGEQYFGPGTRLTVT.

V is TRBV5-5 and J is TRBJ1-3, with 8 bases identical to TRBD1. J gave up 2 bases and V 0 bases, and 4 bases lay outside the gene matches. The CDR3 runs 16 residues. From germline, CDR1 is SGHKS and CDR2 YYEKEE (reference sequence). CDR3 sequence reads: CASSLGQGAAGNTIYF. The CDR3 nucleotides read TGTGCCAGCAGCTTGGGTCAGGGGGCTGCTGGAAACACCATATATTTT.

This clone has a single count. V and J are TRBV7-8 and TRBJ1-5; the D is unclear. The CDR3 loop spans 16 amino acids. Trimming removed 5 bases at V and 4 bases at J, with 18 bases between. Per germline, CDR1 SGHVS and CDR2 FQNEAQ. In nucleotides, the CDR3 is TGTGCCAGCAGCCAAAATAACGGACTCCAAAATCAGCCCCAGCATTTT. Its protein is CASSQNNGLQNQPQHF.

The J gene is TRBJ2-7, the V gene TRBV6-5, with 8 bases matching TRBD2. There are 15 residues in the CDR3. Germline loops: CDR1 MNHEY, CDR2 SVGAGI. Unmatched junction bases numbered 6, after V lost 5 bases and J lost 0 bases. CDR3 nucleotide sequence: TGTGCCAGCAGTCGACTAGCGACCAACTCCTACGAGCAGTACTTC. It yields the protein CASSRLATNSYEQYF.

The chain is built from TRBV5-1 and TRBJ1-4; perhaps TRBD1 as D (6 bases). The CDR3 has 15 residues. V was trimmed by 3 bases and J by 4 bases, leaving 13 bases between them. Germline V gene data show CDR1 as SGHRS and CDR2 as YFSETQ. CDR3 bases: TGCGCCAGCAGCTCTGGACAGTCCGTTAATGAAAAACTGTTTTTT. Protein: CASSSGQSVNEKLFF.

The V call is TRBV5-6, the J call TRBJ2-7; 8 bases are a match to TRBD2. Germline V gene data show CDR1 as SGHDT and CDR2 as YYEEEE. The CDR3 is 14 residues long. J lost 4 bases, V lost 0 bases, and 3 bases had no gene match. CDR3 sequence (DNA): TGTGCCAGCAGCTTGGGCTCTAGCGGGTACGAGCAGTACTTC. Translating it yields CASSLGSSGYEQYF.

The CDR3 DNA is TGCGCCAGCAGCTTGGTGGGCCAGGCCAACGTCCTGACTTTC. The encoded protein is CASSLVGQANVLTF. J is TRBJ2-6 and V is TRBV5-1; no firm D call. The ends were cut back, 0 bases at V and 6 bases at J, with 7 bases in the middle. The germline V gene has CDR1 SGHRS and CDR2 YFSETQ. The CDR3 has 14 amino acids.

Here the CDR3 DNA reads TGTGCCAGCAGCCAGGGTATCTGGGAAAAACTGTTTTTT. Protein product: CASSQGIWEKLFF. The V call is TRBV7-2, the J call TRBJ1-4; tentatively, D is TRBD1 (5 bases). Per germline, CDR1 SGHTA and CDR2 FQGNSA. CDR3 size: 13 residues. V was clipped by 5 bases and J by 8 bases, with 12 bases between them.

In nucleotides, the CDR3 is TGTGCCAGCAGCGCGACCGGGACAGCTAACTATGGCTACACCTTC. This encodes CASSATGTANYGYTF. This chain connects TRBV9 to TRBJ1-2, with 7 nucleotides matching TRBD1. The CDR3 runs to 15 residues. The V and J ends lost 3 bases and 0 bases, in that order; junction bases with no gene match: 5. The germline V gene has CDR1 SGDLS and CDR2 YYNGEE.

This chain joins TRBV5-6 and TRBJ2-7; TRBD1 might be the D (5 bases). The CDR3 is made up of 15 amino acids. Trimming took off 1 base at V and 5 bases at J, with 16 bases between the two ends. CDR1 is SGHDT, CDR2 YYEEEE, per germline. The CDR3, as DNA: TGTGCCAGCAGCTTGTTTGAAGGGGCGAGGAACGAGCAGTACTTC. Protein: CASSLFEGARNEQYF.

This chain links TRBV10-3 with TRBJ1-6; a possible D gene is TRBD1 (5 bases). Trimming took off 4 bases at V and 9 bases at J, with 19 bases between the two ends. This CDR3 region has 16 residues. Germline V CDR1 and CDR2: ENHRY, SYGVKD. The CDR3 here is CAISGPQEGTASPLHF. The CDR3 coding sequence is TGTGCCATCAGTGGCCCCCAGGAGGGGACGGCTTCACCCCTCCACTTT.

This chain links TRBV28 with TRBJ2-7; 7 bases match TRBD2. CDR3 length: 14 residues. With V trimmed by 6 bases and J by 2 bases, 7 bases remained unmatched. CDR1 is MDHEN, CDR2 SYDVKM, per germline. The CDR3 is CASREGLPPYEQYF. CDR3 bases: TGTGCCAGCAGAGAGGGACTACCACCCTACGAGCAGTACTTC.

This chain joins TRBV5-1 and TRBJ1-1; D is unresolved. V dropped 0 bases and J dropped 4 bases, with 10 bases sitting between them. The CDR3 has 14 residues. Germline CDR1 reads SGHRS; CDR2 reads YFSETQ. CDR3 sequence (DNA): TGCGCCAGCAGCTTGGATTCCGGGTTCACTGAAGCTTTCTTT. Translated, it gives CASSLDSGFTEAFF.

This clone showed up just once. The chain recombines TRBV30 with TRBJ2-1; 8 nucleotides line up with TRBD2. The CDR3 contains 17 residues. Germline loops: CDR1 GTSNPN, CDR2 SVGIG (reference sequence). The trim removed 2 bases at V and 8 bases at J, leaving 17 bases unmatched. The CDR3 bases are TGTGCCTGGAGTCCCCCCATACTAGCGGCCTTAGTCGATGAGCAGTTCTTC. It encodes CAWSPPILAALVDEQFF.

This clone appeared a few times. V gene TRBV30 combines with J gene TRBJ1-1; TRBD1 is a possible D gene (6 bases). V was clipped by 5 bases and J by 4 bases, with 11 bases between them. This CDR3 has 12 residues. Germline CDR1 reads GTSNPN; CDR2 reads SVGIG (reference sequence). In nucleotides, the CDR3 is TGTGCCTGGGGACAGTTTGTCACTGAAGCTTTCTTT. Encoded protein: CAWGQFVTEAFF.

The V gene is TRBV18, the J gene TRBJ1-1; a weak D match, TRBD1 (6 bases). CDR3 size: 17 residues. V lost 2 bases and J lost 3, with 19 bases in between. The germline V gene encodes CDR1 KGHSH and CDR2 LQKENI. For the CDR3, the DNA is TGTGCCAGCTCACCATTTATCCTAGGGGGGGCGGACACTGAAGCTTTCTTT. Encoded protein: CASSPFILGGADTEAFF.

The table lists this clone with a few counts. The chain links TRBV28 to TRBJ1-2, with 12 bases that match TRBD1. The V segment lost 3 bases and the J segment 7 bases; nucleotides outside the gene matches: 12. CDR3 size: 17 residues. In germline, CDR1 is MDHEN, CDR2 SYDVKM. CDR3 sequence reads: CASSLLGGTGGVGGYTF. The CDR3 DNA sequence: TGTGCCAGCAGTTTGTTAGGAGGGACAGGGGGCGTCGGTGGCTACACCTTC.

The gene calls are TRBV27 and TRBJ1-2; D is possibly TRBD1 (6 bases). CDR1 is MNHEY, CDR2 SMNVEV, per germline (reference sequence). This CDR3 spans 13 amino acids. Trimming cost V 4 bases and J 4 bases, with 10 bases left between them. The CDR3 here is CASSSSTGYGYTF. The CDR3 coding sequence is TGTGCCAGCAGTTCATCGACAGGCTATGGCTACACCTTC.

J is TRBJ1-1 and V is TRBV6-6; TRBD1 agrees at 8 bases. Germline V gene data show CDR1 as MNHNY and CDR2 as SVGAGI (reference sequence). CDR3 size: 13 residues. V shed 6 bases and J 8 bases; nucleotides not matched to a gene: 8. CDR3 region: CASSRLGTGEAFF. The CDR3 nucleotides are TGTGCCAGCAGCCGTCTTGGGACAGGAGAAGCTTTCTTT.

This chain joins TRBV4-1 and TRBJ2-1; D is undetermined. With 4 bases removed from V and 1 base from J, the gap between germline ends came to 11 bases. This CDR3 contains 15 residues. Per the germline V gene, CDR1 is MGHRA and CDR2 is YSYEKL. The CDR3 DNA sequence: TGCGCCAGCAGCCGGAGTCTAGATTCCTACAATGAGCAGTTCTTC. Protein product: CASSRSLDSYNEQFF.

The chain links TRBV4-1 to TRBJ1-2, with D perhaps matching TRBD1 (6 bases). Trimming stripped 3 bases from V and 8 bases from J, with 25 bases between. The CDR3 runs to 17 residues. Germline CDR1 MGHRA, CDR2 YSYEKL. CDR3 sequence: CASSHPTGAGGLQGYTF. Here the CDR3 DNA reads TGCGCCAGCAGCCATCCGACAGGAGCCGGAGGCTTGCAGGGCTACACCTTC.

This chain links TRBV5-1 with TRBJ1-4, with 7 bases that match TRBD1. With 0 bases clipped from V and 7 bases from J, the junction kept 6 bases outside the gene matches. The CDR3 loop spans 15 amino acids. From germline, CDR1 is SGHRS and CDR2 YFSETQ. CDR3 protein: CASSLVGQVGEKLFF. Here the CDR3 DNA reads TGCGCCAGCAGCTTGGTCGGACAGGTCGGTGAAAAACTGTTTTTT.

The count of this clone is one. The chain carries TRBV19 and TRBJ2-7; a possible D gene is TRBD2 (6 bases). The CDR3 is made up of 15 amino acids. V dropped 6 bases and J dropped 0 bases, with 15 bases sitting between them. From germline, CDR1 is LNHDA and CDR2 SQIVND (reference sequence). The chain's CDR3 is CASSAGTAGSYEQYF. DNA of the CDR3: TGTGCCAGTAGCGCCGGAACAGCGGGCTCCTACGAGCAGTACTTC.

V gene TRBV30 combines with J gene TRBJ2-3, with 9 nucleotides matching TRBD1. Germline CDR1 GTSNPN, CDR2 SVGIG (reference sequence). Losses at the gene ends were 3 bases for V and 2 bases for J; bases not matched to a gene: 12. There are 17 residues in the CDR3. CDR3 nucleotide sequence: TGTGCCTGGAGGGGGACAGGGACCCCGTTCTACACAGATACGCAGTATTTT. Its protein is CAWRGTGTPFYTDTQYF.

CDR3 amino acids: CASRGLAGGEGEQYF. CDR3 sequence (DNA): TGTGCCAGCAGGGGACTAGCGGGAGGAGAGGGGGAGCAGTACTTC. The rearrangement uses TRBV27 and TRBJ2-7; 15 bases are a match to TRBD2. CDR1 is MNHEY, CDR2 SMNVEV, per germline (reference sequence). The CDR3 sequence is 15 residues long. V lost 6 bases and J lost 7; bases outside the gene matches: 7.

A few counts support this clone. This chain joins TRBV7-8 and TRBJ2-1, with D perhaps TRBD1 or TRBD2 (6 bases each). Per germline, CDR1 SGHVS and CDR2 FQNEAQ. This CDR3 region has 16 residues. The V end lost 5 bases, the J end lost 7 bases, and 21 bases lay between the germline ends. CDR3: CASSRAGRGTLNEQFF. DNA of the CDR3: TGTGCCAGCAGCCGAGCGGGCAGGGGAACGCTGAATGAGCAGTTCTTC.

The CDR3 nucleotides are TGCGCCAGCAGCTTCCGGGGTGAAAGCAATCAGCCCCAGCATTTT. Amino acids: CASSFRGESNQPQHF. J is TRBJ1-5 and V is TRBV5-1; no definite D call. Trimming removed 2 bases from V and 1 base from J, with 10 bases in between. Germline V gives CDR1 SGHRS, CDR2 YFSETQ. This CDR3 is 15 amino acids long.

The chain has TRBV6-4 and TRBJ1-1, with D possibly being TRBD1 (6 bases). Looked up from germline, CDR1 is MRHNA and CDR2 is SNTAGT. Between the trimmed V and J ends, which lost 3 bases and 8 bases, there was a span of 7 bases. The CDR3 totals 11 residues. The CDR3 spells CASSEGAEAFF. The CDR3 nucleotides read TGTGCCAGCAGTGAGGGGGCGGAAGCTTTCTTT.

The chain employs TRBV6-5 and TRBJ2-3; possible D gene TRBD1, 6 bases. Trimming cost V 2 bases and J 2 bases, with 8 bases left between them. Germline V gives CDR1 MNHEY, CDR2 SVGAGI. This CDR3 comprises 14 residues. CDR3 DNA: TGTGCCAGCAGTTACCGGGACACCACAGATACGCAGTATTTT. It yields the protein CASSYRDTTDTQYF.